These 20 T cell receptor beta chains share one sample of origin, sequenced in a study of CD8 T cells in ankylosing spondylitis. A single record per CDR3 protein comes from TCRdb applying MiXCR to the 5' RACE reads. The sample contains 180,000 or so distinct CDR3 sequences, 11% of which appear only once. The material sequenced was blood, either unsorted or a sorted T cell fraction (not recorded which). The receptors were sampled from a male donor with ankylosing spondylitis or in good health (not recorded which).

This chain links TRBV10-1 with TRBJ2-2; D might be TRBD1 (5 bases). The CDR3 sequence is 16 residues long. Germline values: CDR1 WNHNN, CDR2 SYGVQD (reference sequence). V shed 2 bases and J shed 2 bases, with 12 bases lying between them. This CDR3 is CASSEVVGVNTGELFF. As DNA, the CDR3 is TGCGCCAGCAGTGAGGTAGTAGGGGTCAACACCGGGGAGCTGTTTTTT.

This clonotype was counted between two and nine times. This chain joins TRBV12-3 or TRBV12-4 and TRBJ1-5, with D unclear. V was pared by 6 bases and J by 0 bases, with 12 bases between. CDR3 length equals 15 residues. In DNA form, the CDR3 reads TGTGCCAGCAGCCGCGAATCAGATAGCAATCAGCCCCAGCATTTT. This encodes CASSRESDSNQPQHF.

The chain recombines TRBV12-3 or TRBV12-4 with TRBJ2-7; D ambiguous. Trimming stripped 6 bases from V and 1 base from J, with 16 bases between. CDR3 length: 15 amino acids. CDR3 DNA sequence: TGTGCCAGCAGGACGGGTCAGCCGAATTCCTACGAGCAGTACTTC. Translated, it gives CASRTGQPNSYEQYF.

The V and J genes are TRBV18 and TRBJ2-1; 7 positions agree with TRBD1. After removal of 5 bases from V and 0 bases from J, the junction contained 10 bases not matched to a gene. The V gene's germline CDR1 is KGHSH and CDR2 LQKENI. This CDR3 has 17 residues. The CDR3 is CASSSRVGTDSYNEQFF. CDR3 bases: TGTGCCAGCTCATCGAGAGTGGGGACAGACTCCTACAATGAGCAGTTCTTC.

The V gene is TRBV2, the J gene TRBJ2-3; TRBD2 aligns across 11 bases. The CDR3 loop spans 16 amino acids. Germline assignment: CDR1 SNHLY and CDR2 FYNNEI. V was pared by 6 bases and J by 0 bases, with 5 bases of the junction left unmatched. The CDR3, as DNA: TGTGCCAGCAGACTAGCGGGAGTGGTGAGCACAGATACGCAGTATTTT. Its protein product is CASRLAGVVSTDTQYF. The full variable domain, in which reference TRBV2 and TRBJ2-3 provide the parts outside the CDR3, is EPEVTQTPSHQVTQMGQEVILRCVPISNHLYFYWYRQILGQKVEFLVSFYNNEISEKSEIFDDQFSVERPDGSNFTLKIRSTKLEDSAMYFCASRLAGVVSTDTQYFGPGTRLTVL.

This chain uses TRBV29-1 with TRBJ1-1; D is possibly TRBD1 (6 bases). V was clipped by 5 bases and J by 0 bases, with 13 bases between them. The germline CDR1 and CDR2 sequences are SQVTM and ANQGSEA. The length of the CDR3 is 14 residues. This CDR3 is CSVRAGHVNTEAFF. The CDR3 bases are TGCAGCGTTCGCGCGGGACACGTGAACACTGAAGCTTTCTTT. Based on the CDR3 plus reference TRBV29-1 and TRBJ1-1, the full variable domain is SAVISQKPSRDICQRGTSLTIQCQVDSQVTMMFWYRQQPGQSLTLIATANQGSEATYESGFVIDKFPISRPNLTFSTLTVSNMSPEDSSIYLCSVRAGHVNTEAFFGQGTRLTVV.

The V call is TRBV6-1, the J call TRBJ1-1; the D gene is possibly TRBD1 (6 bases). Trimming took 7 bases from V and 0 from J, leaving 21 bases between them. This CDR3 spans 17 amino acids. Germline-derived CDR1 and CDR2 are MNHNS and SASEGT. CDR3 DNA: TGTGCCAGCAACCGAGGGGGGGCGGCCTCGATGAACACTGAAGCTTTCTTT. It translates to CASNRGGAASMNTEAFF.

This clonotype was recorded at least ten times. This chain links TRBV20-1 with TRBJ1-5; TRBD1 agrees at 7 bases. This CDR3 contains 15 residues. Germline V gives CDR1 DFQATT, CDR2 SNEGSKA (reference sequence). With 2 bases clipped from V and 1 base from J, the junction kept 5 bases outside the gene matches. The CDR3 DNA follows: TGCAGTGCTAGAACAGGGGCCATGAGCAATCAGCCCCAGCATTTT. This encodes CSARTGAMSNQPQHF.

This clonotype was counted ten times or more. This chain connects TRBV20-1 to TRBJ2-3, with 15 bases identical to TRBD2. The CDR3 length is 17 residues. Germline V lookup: CDR1 DFQATT, CDR2 SNEGSKA (reference sequence). V lost 3 bases to trimming and J lost 1 base; unmatched junction nucleotides: 5. The CDR3 DNA reads as TGCAGTGCTAGCCCCTGGACTAGCGGGGGGGGCACAGATACGCAGTATTTT. Protein product: CSASPWTSGGGTDTQYF.

This clonotype was recorded at least ten times. The J gene is TRBJ1-2, the V gene TRBV5-1, with 12 bases lining up with TRBD1. In germline, CDR1 is SGHRS, CDR2 YFSETQ. The CDR3 contains 15 residues. V was clipped by 2 bases and J by 2 bases; unmatched bases: 1. For the CDR3, the DNA is TGCGCCAGCAGCTTTGGGACAGGGGGCAACTATGGCTACACCTTC. Translating it yields CASSFGTGGNYGYTF.

This clonotype was detected ten times or more. The CDR3 spells CSAVQGSTDTQYF. The CDR3 bases are TGCAGTGCGGTACAGGGTAGCACAGATACGCAGTATTTT. The chain couples TRBV20-1 to TRBJ2-3; weak D call: TRBD1 (6 bases). Per germline, CDR1 DFQATT and CDR2 SNEGSKA (reference sequence). The CDR3 has 13 residues. The V and J ends lost 6 bases and 0 bases respectively, with 10 bases between them.

The chain is built from TRBV7-2 and TRBJ2-7; TRBD2 aligns across 11 bases. The germline gives CDR1 SGHTA, CDR2 FQGNSA. This CDR3 is 15 amino acids long. The J segment lost 5 bases and the V segment lost 2 bases, leaving 5 bases of the junction unmatched. The CDR3 loop is CASSLSTSGSHEQYF. The CDR3 DNA reads TGTGCCAGCAGCTTATCCACTAGCGGGAGCCACGAGCAGTACTTC.

This clonotype was observed many times. The V gene is TRBV6-5, the J gene TRBJ1-5, with D uncertain. This CDR3 is 14 amino acids long. Germline V gene lookup returns CDR1 MNHEY and CDR2 SVGAGI. Trimming took off 2 bases at V and 3 bases at J, with 8 bases between the two ends. CDR3 nucleotides: TGTGCCAGCAGTTACGCCGACAACAATCAGCCCCAGCATTTT. Encoded protein: CASSYADNNQPQHF.

The table lists this clonotype with a few counts. The chain is built from TRBV2 and TRBJ2-5, with unresolved D. From germline, CDR1 is SNHLY and CDR2 FYNNEI. V dropped 8 bases and J dropped 5 bases, with 15 bases sitting between them. The CDR3 extends over 13 amino acids. The CDR3 is CASELMGPETQYF. The CDR3 DNA follows: TGTGCCAGCGAATTGATGGGCCCGGAGACCCAGTACTTC.

The chain combines TRBV11-2 with TRBJ2-4, with a weak D call TRBD2 (6 bases). Germline values: CDR1 SGHAT, CDR2 FQNNGV. Trimming took off 5 bases at V and 4 bases at J, with 12 bases between the two ends. The CDR3 spans 14 residues. The CDR3 DNA reads as TGTGCCAGCAGCATCCGGGACTGGAAAAACATTCAGTACTTC. Its translation is CASSIRDWKNIQYF.

V is TRBV12-3 or TRBV12-4 and J is TRBJ2-5; D is ambiguous. V lost 2 bases to trimming and J lost 5 bases, with 12 bases between them. This CDR3 contains 14 residues. In DNA, the CDR3 is TGTGCCAGCAGTTTAAGGCAGAGTAGTGAGACCCAGTACTTC. Amino acids: CASSLRQSSETQYF.

The rearrangement links TRBV9 to TRBJ2-5, with 10 bases aligning to TRBD2. Germline assignment: CDR1 SGDLS and CDR2 YYNGEE. V trimming: 3 bases; J trimming: 1 base; junction bases outside the gene matches: 9. The CDR3 has 17 residues. The CDR3, as DNA: TGTGCCAGCAGCGGCCCCATAGCGGGGGGACGCCAAGAGACCCAGTACTTC. Its protein is CASSGPIAGGRQETQYF.

The table lists this clonotype with many counts. CDR3 residues: CASTRTSGGARRELFF. The CDR3 DNA follows: TGTGCCAGCACGCGGACTAGCGGGGGGGCCCGCCGGGAGCTGTTTTTT. This sequence joins TRBV7-2 and TRBJ2-2; TRBD2 matches at 15 bases. The ends lost 7 bases at V and 9 bases at J; junction bases unmatched: 9. The CDR3 covers 16 residues. Looked up from germline, CDR1 is SGHTA and CDR2 is FQGNSA.

In its sample, this clonotype was seen a few times. The J gene is TRBJ2-7, the V gene TRBV21-1; the table's D call TRBD2 went unverified against the DNA. TRBV21-1 is assigned pseudogene status. This CDR3 is 17 amino acids long. The chain's CDR3 is CASSKRQLAGVSYEQYF. In nucleotides, the CDR3 is TGTGCCAGCAGCAAAAGACAACTAGCGGGAGTATCCTACGAGCAGTACTTC.

There are a few counts of this clonotype. The chain joins TRBV10-3 to TRBJ2-1, with D perhaps being TRBD1 or TRBD2 (6 bases each). The CDR3 loop spans 12 amino acids. The V end lost 5 bases, the J end lost 6 bases, and 8 bases lay between the germline ends. CDR1 is ENHRY and CDR2 is SYGVKD in the germline V gene. CDR3 protein: CAISKGGNEQFF. The CDR3 bases are TGTGCCATCAGTAAGGGGGGCAATGAGCAGTTCTTC.